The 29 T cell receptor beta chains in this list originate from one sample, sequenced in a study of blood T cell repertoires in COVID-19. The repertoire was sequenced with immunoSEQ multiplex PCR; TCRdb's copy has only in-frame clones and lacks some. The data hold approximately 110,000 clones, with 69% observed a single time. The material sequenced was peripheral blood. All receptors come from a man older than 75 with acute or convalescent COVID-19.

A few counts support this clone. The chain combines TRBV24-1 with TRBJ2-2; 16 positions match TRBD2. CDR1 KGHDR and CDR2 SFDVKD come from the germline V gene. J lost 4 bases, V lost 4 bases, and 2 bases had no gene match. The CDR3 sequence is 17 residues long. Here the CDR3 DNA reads TGTGCCACCAGTGAGGGGACTAGCGGGAGGGCCACCGGGGAGCTGTTTTTT. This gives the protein CATSEGTSGRATGELFF.

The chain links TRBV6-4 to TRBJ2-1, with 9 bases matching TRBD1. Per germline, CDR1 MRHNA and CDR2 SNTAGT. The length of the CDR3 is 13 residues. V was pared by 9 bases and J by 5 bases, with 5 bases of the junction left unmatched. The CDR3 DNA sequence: TGTGCCAGGACAGGGGGTGGACACAATGAGCAGTTCTTC. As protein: CARTGGGHNEQFF.

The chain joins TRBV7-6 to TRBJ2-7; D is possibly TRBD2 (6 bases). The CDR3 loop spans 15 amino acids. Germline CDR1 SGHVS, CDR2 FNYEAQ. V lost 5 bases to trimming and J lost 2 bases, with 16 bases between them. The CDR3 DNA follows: TGTGCCAGCAGCGCCCTAGCGCCACTTACCTACGAGCAGTACTTC. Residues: CASSALAPLTYEQYF.

The CDR3 loop reads CASSSGGQGMNTEAFF. The CDR3, as DNA: TGTGCCAGCAGTTCTGGGGGACAGGGAATGAACACTGAAGCTTTCTTT. The genes are TRBV28 and TRBJ1-1; 9 bases are a match to TRBD1. The CDR3 has 16 residues. The germline V gene encodes CDR1 MDHEN and CDR2 SYDVKM. Losses at the gene ends were 4 bases for V and 0 bases for J; bases not matched to a gene: 6. Together with reference TRBV28 and TRBJ1-1, the CDR3 gives the full variable domain: DVKVTQSSRYLVKRTGEKVFLECVQDMDHENMFWYRQDPGLGLRLIYFSYDVKMKEKGDIPEGYSVSREKKERFSLILESASTNQTSMYLCASSSGGQGMNTEAFFGQGTRLTVV.

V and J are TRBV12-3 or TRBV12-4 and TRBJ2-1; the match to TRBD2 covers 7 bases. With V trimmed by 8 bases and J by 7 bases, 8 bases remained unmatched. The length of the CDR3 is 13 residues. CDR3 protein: CASSTSPVNEQFF. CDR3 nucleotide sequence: TGTGCCAGCTCGACTAGCCCTGTGAATGAGCAGTTCTTC.

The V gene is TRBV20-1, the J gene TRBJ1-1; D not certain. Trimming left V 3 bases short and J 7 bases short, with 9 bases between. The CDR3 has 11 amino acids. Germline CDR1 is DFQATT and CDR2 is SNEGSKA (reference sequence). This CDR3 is CSASIQIEAFF. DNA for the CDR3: TGCAGTGCTAGCATACAGATTGAAGCTTTCTTT.

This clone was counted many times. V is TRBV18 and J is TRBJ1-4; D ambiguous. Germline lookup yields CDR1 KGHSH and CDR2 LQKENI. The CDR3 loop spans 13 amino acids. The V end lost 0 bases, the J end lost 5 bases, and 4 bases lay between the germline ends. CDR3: CASSPPANEKLFF. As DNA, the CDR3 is TGTGCCAGCTCACCACCGGCCAATGAAAAACTGTTTTTT.

In DNA form, the CDR3 reads TGTGCCACAGGGCCTTACTACGAGCAGTACTTC. This sequence encodes CATGPYYEQYF. This rearrangement joins TRBV28 to TRBJ2-7, with TRBD1 as a possible D gene (5 bases). Germline V gene sequence: CDR1 MDHEN, CDR2 SYDVKM. With 10 bases removed from V and 3 bases from J, the gap between germline ends came to 10 bases. The CDR3 is 11 residues long. Variable domain in full (rest from reference TRBV28 and TRBJ2-7): DVKVTQSSRYLVKRTGEKVFLECVQDMDHENMFWYRQDPGLGLRLIYFSYDVKMKEKGDIPEGYSVSREKKERFSLILESASTNQTSMYLCATGPYYEQYFGPGTRLTVT.

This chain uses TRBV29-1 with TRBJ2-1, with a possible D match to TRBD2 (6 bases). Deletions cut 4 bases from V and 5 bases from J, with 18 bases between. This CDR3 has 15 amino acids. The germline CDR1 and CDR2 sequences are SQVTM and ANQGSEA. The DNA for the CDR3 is TGCAGCGTTGTCCCCGGGAGTGGTAATCACAATGAGCAGTTCTTC. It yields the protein CSVVPGSGNHNEQFF.

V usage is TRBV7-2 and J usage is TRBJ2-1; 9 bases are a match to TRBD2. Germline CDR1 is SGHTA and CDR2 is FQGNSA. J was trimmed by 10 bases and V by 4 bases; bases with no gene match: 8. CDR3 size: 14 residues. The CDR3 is CASSSGTSSFEQFF. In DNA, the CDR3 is TGTGCCAGCAGCTCCGGGACTAGCTCCTTCGAGCAGTTCTTC. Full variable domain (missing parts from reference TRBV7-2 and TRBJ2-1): GAGVSQSPSNKVTEKGKDVELRCDPISGHTALYWYRQSLGQGLEFLIYFQGNSAPDKSGLPSDRFSAERTGGSVSTLTIQRTQQEDSAVYLCASSSGTSSFEQFFGPGTRLTVL.

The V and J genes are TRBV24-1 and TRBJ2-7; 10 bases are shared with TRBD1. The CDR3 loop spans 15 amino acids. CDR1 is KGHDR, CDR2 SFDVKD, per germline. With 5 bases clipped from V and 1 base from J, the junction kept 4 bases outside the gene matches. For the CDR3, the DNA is TGTGCCACCAGTGCCCCGGGACAGGGGTCCTACGAGCAGTACTTC. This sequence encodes CATSAPGQGSYEQYF.

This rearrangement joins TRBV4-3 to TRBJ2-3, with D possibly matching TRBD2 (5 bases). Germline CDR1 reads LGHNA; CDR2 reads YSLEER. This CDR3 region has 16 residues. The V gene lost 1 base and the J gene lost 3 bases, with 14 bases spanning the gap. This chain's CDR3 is CASSQVRTGYTDTQYF. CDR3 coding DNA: TGCGCCAGCAGCCAAGTACGTACGGGGTATACAGATACGCAGTATTTT.

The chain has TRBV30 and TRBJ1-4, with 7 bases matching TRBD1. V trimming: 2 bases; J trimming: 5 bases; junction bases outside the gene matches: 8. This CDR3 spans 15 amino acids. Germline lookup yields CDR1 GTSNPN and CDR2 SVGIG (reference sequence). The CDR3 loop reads CAWSPTDRLNEKLFF. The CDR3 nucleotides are TGTGCCTGGAGTCCTACGGACAGGCTGAATGAAAAACTGTTTTTT.

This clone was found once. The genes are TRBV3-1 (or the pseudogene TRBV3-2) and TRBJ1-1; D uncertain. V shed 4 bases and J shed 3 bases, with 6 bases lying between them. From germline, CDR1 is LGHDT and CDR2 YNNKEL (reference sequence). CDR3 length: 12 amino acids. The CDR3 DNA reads TGTGCCAGCAGCCCGGGAGACACTGAAGCTTTCTTT. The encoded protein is CASSPGDTEAFF.

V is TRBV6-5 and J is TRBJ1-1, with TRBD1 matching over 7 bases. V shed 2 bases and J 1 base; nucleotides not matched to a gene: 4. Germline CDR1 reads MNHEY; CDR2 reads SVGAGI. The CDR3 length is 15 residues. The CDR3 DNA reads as TGTGCCAGCAGTTACGGATACAGGGGGAACACTGAAGCTTTCTTT. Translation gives CASSYGYRGNTEAFF.

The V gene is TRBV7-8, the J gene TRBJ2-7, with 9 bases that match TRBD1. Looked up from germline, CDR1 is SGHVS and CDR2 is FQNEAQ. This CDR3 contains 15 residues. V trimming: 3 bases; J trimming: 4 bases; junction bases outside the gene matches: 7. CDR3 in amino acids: CASSFWTGVTYEQYF. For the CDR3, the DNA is TGTGCCAGCAGCTTCTGGACAGGGGTTACTTACGAGCAGTACTTC.

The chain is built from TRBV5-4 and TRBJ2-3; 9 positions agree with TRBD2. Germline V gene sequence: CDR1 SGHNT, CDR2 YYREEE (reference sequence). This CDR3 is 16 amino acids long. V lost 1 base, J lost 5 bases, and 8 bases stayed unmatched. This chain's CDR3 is CASSLQVAGGGDTQYF. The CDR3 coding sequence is TGTGCCAGCAGCTTGCAGGTGGCGGGAGGGGGAGATACGCAGTATTTT.

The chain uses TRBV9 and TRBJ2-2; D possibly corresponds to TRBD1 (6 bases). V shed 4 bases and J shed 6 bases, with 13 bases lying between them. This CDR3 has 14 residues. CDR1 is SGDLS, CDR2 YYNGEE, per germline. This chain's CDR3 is CASSPQGSPGELFF. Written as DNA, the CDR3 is TGTGCCAGCAGCCCACAGGGATCCCCCGGGGAGCTGTTTTTT.

CDR3 sequence: CASSDGLATDTQYF. CDR3 DNA sequence: TGTGCCAGCAGTGACGGGCTAGCTACAGATACGCAGTATTTT. This rearrangement joins TRBV6-4 to TRBJ2-3; TRBD2 is a possible D gene (5 bases). Trimming took 2 bases from V and 3 from J, leaving 9 bases between them. The length of the CDR3 is 14 residues. Germline V lookup: CDR1 MRHNA, CDR2 SNTAGT.

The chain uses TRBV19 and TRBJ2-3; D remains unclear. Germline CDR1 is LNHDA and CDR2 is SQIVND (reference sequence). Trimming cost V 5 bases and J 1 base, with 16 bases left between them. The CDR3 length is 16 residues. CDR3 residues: CASSFPVGSGTDTQYF. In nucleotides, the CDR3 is TGTGCCAGTAGTTTCCCGGTTGGCAGCGGCACAGATACGCAGTATTTT.

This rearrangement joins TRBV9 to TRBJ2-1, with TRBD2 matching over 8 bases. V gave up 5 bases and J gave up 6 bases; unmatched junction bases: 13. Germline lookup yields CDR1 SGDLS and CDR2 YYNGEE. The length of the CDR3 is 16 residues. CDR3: CASSRGRSGTGNEQFF. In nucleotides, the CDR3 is TGTGCCAGCAGTCGCGGGAGGTCGGGAACTGGCAATGAGCAGTTCTTC.

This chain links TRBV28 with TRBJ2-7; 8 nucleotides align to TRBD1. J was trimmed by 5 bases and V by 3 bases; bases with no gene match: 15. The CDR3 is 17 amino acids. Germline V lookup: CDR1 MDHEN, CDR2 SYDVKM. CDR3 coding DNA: TGTGCCAGCAGTTTCCTCCAGGGGGCGGGTATTCCAAACGAGCAGTACTTC. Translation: CASSFLQGAGIPNEQYF.

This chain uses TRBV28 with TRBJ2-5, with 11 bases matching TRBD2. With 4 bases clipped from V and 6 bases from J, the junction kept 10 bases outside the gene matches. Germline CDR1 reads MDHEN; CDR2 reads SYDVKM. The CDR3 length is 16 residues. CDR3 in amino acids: CASSSRTSGSHQTQYF. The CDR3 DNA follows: TGTGCCAGCAGTTCACGTACTAGCGGGAGTCATCAGACCCAGTACTTC.

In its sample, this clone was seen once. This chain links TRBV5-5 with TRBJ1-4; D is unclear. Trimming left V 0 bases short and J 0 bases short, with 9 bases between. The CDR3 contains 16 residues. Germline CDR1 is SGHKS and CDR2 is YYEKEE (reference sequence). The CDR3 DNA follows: TGTGCCAGCAGCTTGGGTCTGACTACAACTAATGAAAAACTGTTTTTT. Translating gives CASSLGLTTTNEKLFF.

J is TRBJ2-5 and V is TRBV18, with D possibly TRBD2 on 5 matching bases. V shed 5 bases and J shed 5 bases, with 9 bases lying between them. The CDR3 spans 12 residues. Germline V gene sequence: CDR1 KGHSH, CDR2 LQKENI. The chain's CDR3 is CASSEQRETQYF. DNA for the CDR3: TGTGCCAGCTCAGAACAGCGGGAGACCCAGTACTTC.

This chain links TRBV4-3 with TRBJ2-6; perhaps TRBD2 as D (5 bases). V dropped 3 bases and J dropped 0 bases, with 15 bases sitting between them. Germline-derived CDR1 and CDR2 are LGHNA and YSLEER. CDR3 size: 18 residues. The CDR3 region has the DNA TGCGCCAGCAGCCATCCCCGGGAAAGACGCTCTGGGGCCAACGTCCTGACTTTC. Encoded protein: CASSHPRERRSGANVLTF.

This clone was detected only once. The CDR3: CASSLLFGKQPQHF. The CDR3 nucleotides are TGTGCCAGCAGTTTGCTGTTCGGTAAACAGCCCCAGCATTTT. This rearrangement joins TRBV28 to TRBJ1-5; D remains ambiguous. The V gene's germline CDR1 is MDHEN and CDR2 SYDVKM. Trimming pared 3 bases from V and 7 bases from J, leaving 13 bases between. The CDR3 is 14 residues long.

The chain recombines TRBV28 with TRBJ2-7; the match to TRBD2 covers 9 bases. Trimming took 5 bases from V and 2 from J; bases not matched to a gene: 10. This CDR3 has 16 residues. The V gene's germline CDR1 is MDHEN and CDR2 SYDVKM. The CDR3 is CASSTTGSGSPYEQYF. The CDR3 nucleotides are TGTGCCAGCAGTACCACGGGTAGCGGGAGTCCCTACGAGCAGTACTTC.

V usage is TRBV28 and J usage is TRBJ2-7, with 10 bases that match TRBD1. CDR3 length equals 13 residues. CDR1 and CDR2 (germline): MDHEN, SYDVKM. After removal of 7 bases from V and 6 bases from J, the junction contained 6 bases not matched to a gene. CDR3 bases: TGTGCCAGCACCGGACAGGGGGGGATCGAGCAGTACTTC. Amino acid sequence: CASTGQGGIEQYF.